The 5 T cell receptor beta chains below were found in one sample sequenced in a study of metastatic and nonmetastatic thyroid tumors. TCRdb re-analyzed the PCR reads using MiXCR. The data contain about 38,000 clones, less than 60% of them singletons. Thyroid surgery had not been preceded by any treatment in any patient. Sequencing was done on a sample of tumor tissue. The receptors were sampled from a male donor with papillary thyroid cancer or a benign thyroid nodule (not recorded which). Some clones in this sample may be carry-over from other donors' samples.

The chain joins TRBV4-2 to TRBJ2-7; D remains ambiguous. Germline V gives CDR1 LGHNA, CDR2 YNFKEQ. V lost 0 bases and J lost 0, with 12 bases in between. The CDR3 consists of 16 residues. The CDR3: CASSQEAGQPSYEQYF. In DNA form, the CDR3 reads TGTGCCAGCAGCCAAGAGGCCGGGCAACCCTCCTACGAGCAGTACTTC.

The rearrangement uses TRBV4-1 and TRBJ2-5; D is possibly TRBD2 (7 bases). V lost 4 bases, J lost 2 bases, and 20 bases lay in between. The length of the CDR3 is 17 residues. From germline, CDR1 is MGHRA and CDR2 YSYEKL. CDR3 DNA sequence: TGCGCCAGCAGCCGGAATATTCCAGGGGAGGGACAAGAGACCCAGTACTTC. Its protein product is CASSRNIPGEGQETQYF.

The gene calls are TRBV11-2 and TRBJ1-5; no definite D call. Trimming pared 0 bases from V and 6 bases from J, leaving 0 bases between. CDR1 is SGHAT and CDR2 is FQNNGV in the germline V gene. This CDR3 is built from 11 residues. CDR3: CASSLDQPQHF. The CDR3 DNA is TGTGCCAGCAGCTTAGATCAGCCCCAGCATTTT. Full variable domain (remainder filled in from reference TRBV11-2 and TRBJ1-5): EAGVAQSPRYKIIEKRQSVAFWCNPISGHATLYWYQQILGQGPKLLIQFQNNGVVDDSQLPKDRFSAERLKGVDSTLKIQPAKLEDSAVYLCASSLDQPQHFGDGTRLSIL.

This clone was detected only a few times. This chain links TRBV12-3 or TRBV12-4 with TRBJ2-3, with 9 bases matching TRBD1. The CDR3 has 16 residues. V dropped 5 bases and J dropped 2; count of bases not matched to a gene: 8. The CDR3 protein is CASSPRTGESTDTQYF. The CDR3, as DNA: TGTGCCAGCAGTCCGCGGACAGGGGAGTCCACAGATACGCAGTATTTT.

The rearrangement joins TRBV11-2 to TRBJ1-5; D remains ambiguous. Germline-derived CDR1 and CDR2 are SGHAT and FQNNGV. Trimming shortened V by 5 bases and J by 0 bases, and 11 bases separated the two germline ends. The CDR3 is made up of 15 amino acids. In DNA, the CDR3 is TGTGCCAGCAGCCTAAATCCCTATAGCAATCAGCCCCAGCATTTT. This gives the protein CASSLNPYSNQPQHF.